This TCR beta chain was obtained from a study of blood T cell repertoires in COVID-19. Germline values: CDR1 SNHLY, CDR2 FYNNEI. The CDR3 runs to 15 residues. V shed 3 bases and J 3 bases; nucleotides not matched to a gene: 7. Authors' analysis steps: The authors estimated nucleated cell counts from reference gene primer amplification. The assay was immunoSEQ multiplex PCR, and TCRdb's table has in-frame clones only and misses some. Clonal size and the V and J genes are those of that table, whereas D and trimming came from the DNA. Of 200,000 to 250,000 clones detected, 70% to 90% appear once; the ten largest clones hold about an eighth.

This TCR was recovered from a woman between 18 and 29 years old who had recovered from COVID-19. The chain is built from TRBV2 and TRBJ1-1, with 7 nucleotides matching TRBD1. Sequences were obtained from peripheral blood. CDR3 DNA: TGTGCCAGCAGTGACCCGGGACAGCCTGACACTGAAGCTTTCTTT. It yields the protein CASSDPGQPDTEAFF.